Below, one TCR beta chain is given with its context. Its target is not known. This sample also contains other DNA sequences that code for the same CDR3. CDR3 length: 11 amino acids. Per the germline V gene, CDR1 is MNHEY and CDR2 is SVGAGI. V lost 2 bases, J lost 4 bases, and 2 bases lay in between. This sample is part of a study of T cell responses to AZD1222 COVID-19 vaccine. The repertoire was sequenced with immunoSEQ multiplex PCR; TCRdb's copy has only in-frame clones and lacks some. The sample shows about 97,000 clones, about 89% of them seen only once. Study results and limitations: Mostly white British, mostly female donors; authors suggested clonal diversity may be underestimated.

The source of this sequence is an adult in good health. J is TRBJ2-5 and V is TRBV6-5; D is unclear. Here the sequenced sample was peripheral blood, taken on day 0 of AZD1222 vaccination. The CDR3: CASSYGETQYF. In DNA form, the CDR3 reads TGTGCCAGCAGTTACGGAGAGACCCAGTACTTC.